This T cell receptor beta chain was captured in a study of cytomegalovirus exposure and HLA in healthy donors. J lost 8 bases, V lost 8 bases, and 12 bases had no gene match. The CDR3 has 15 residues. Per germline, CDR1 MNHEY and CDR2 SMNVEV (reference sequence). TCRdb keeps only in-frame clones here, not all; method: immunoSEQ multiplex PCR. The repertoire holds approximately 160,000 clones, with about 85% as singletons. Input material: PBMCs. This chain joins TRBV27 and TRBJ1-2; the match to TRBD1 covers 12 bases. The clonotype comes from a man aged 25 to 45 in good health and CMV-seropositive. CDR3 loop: CASQVGTGGGVGYTF. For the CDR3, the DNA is TGTGCCAGCCAGGTGGGGACAGGGGGCGGCGTCGGCTACACCTTC.